This T cell receptor (beta chain) came from a study of cytomegalovirus exposure and HLA in healthy donors (dated by TCRdb to about 2017). Looking at the study overall: According to an earlier analysis of 587 of the donors, some 180 million T cells yielded some 110 million unique TCR beta sequences and about 300 Gb of sequence data. HLA typing included class I and class II loci at four-digit resolution. All discovery cohort repertoires had been generated using a single sequencing platform. An earlier analysis of a few hundred of the donors applied high-throughput TCR beta sequencing to assess whether each TCR beta V gene segment acted as functional or pseudogenic. The study combined high-throughput TCR immunosequencing, statistical association of individual TCRs with disease status, and machine learning to predict cytomegalovirus infection status. Among 398 genotyped donors of the cohort, an average of roughly 230,000 unique TCR beta nucleotide sequences was sequenced per donor, of which approximately 18% were non-productive. Genome-wide SNP genotypes for about 55% of the roughly 670 donors were used in a later genetic analysis, which treated that subset as a discovery cohort. About 310 gigabases of sequencing data and tens of millions of unique TCR sequences were included in an early release covering 550 to 800 HLA-typed donors. The study was designed to test whether signatures of past pathogen exposure could be identified by cataloging public T cell receptors. The study used immunosequencing to profile the T cell repertoires of hundreds of subjects and linked those repertoires to cytomegalovirus serostatus. Donor age, sex, ethnicity and CMV serostatus were compiled together with the repertoire data. In a later analysis, previously published TCR beta repertoires from several hundred donors were re-analyzed and high-resolution HLA genotyping was added so that TCR occurrence patterns could be studied. A few DR-DQ haplotypes were handled as single units for association and clustering because linkage in the cohort was strong. In the later analysis, no new phenotypic data were used to find candidate immune exposures; instead, reliance was placed on TCR beta sequences and their occurrence across donors. Besides the first cohort of 666 subjects, a separate validation cohort made up of roughly 120 different subjects was used. Of the roughly 390 genotyped donors, approximately 80% were placed in the genetic ancestry cluster associated with self-reported Caucasian donors. The number of typed donors differed by locus: about 620-640 for A, B, C, DRB1 and DQB1; 522 for DQA1; some 590 for DPA1; and 400 to 480 for DPB1.

As regards this clone: Its antigen target is currently unknown. Nothing much larger sits one base from this clone, and base qualities are not available.

What the study reported, not specific to this receptor: A further reported finding was that TCR beta sequences accurately predicted the HLA-A and HLA-B alleles for most subjects in the first cohort. A later analysis found that HLA-associated TCR beta chains were more clonally expanded and had lower generation probabilities than equally common non-associated chains. Most CMV-associated TCR beta chains appeared to be HLA-restricted in a later analysis, and the HLA associations seemed to be driven largely by CMV exposure. Linkage disequilibrium might explain the correlated functional status among segregating V segments, but an unknown experimental factor could not be excluded. Because HLA typing was missing for some donors at each locus, association tests included only the typed subset. This cohort had only TCR beta chains sequenced, and the lack of alpha or paired-chain data limited which features could be detected. The only immune exposure information available for the cohort was CMV serostatus. In a later genetic analysis, fewer N-insertions in productive TCRs were reported among donors in an Asian-associated ancestry cluster than the approximately 710-donor mean. In both the original and validation cohorts, the classifier was reported to diagnose cytomegalovirus status with high specificity and sensitivity. The presence/absence analyses assumed that sequencing depth was roughly uniform across donors, and that assumption may not be true. While some public TCRs were present in many individuals, most TCR sequences turned up only very rarely across donors. In an earlier analysis of about 540 of the donors, most TCR beta V segments were observed in productive rearrangements about 90% or about 30% of the time, broadly matching IMGT annotations. V-gene and J-gene trimming of TCR beta chains was associated with a missense DCLRE1C variant in a later genetic analysis, and the association was replicated in an independent cohort. In vitro tests confirmed that a few of the cytomegalovirus-associated TCR beta chains recognize cytomegalovirus antigens. The authors suggested that the approach could potentially be generalized to other disease states and immunological phenotypes. A total of 150 to 200 TCR beta chains were listed by the study as associated with cytomegalovirus. Assigning TCR associations to individual alleles was difficult when HLA alleles, especially DR and DQ, strongly co-occurred. The sequencing pipeline was judged likely to have produced a cluster of highly shared sequence variants as a technical artifact. According to a later analysis, TCR association rates differed among HLA loci, with DRB1 alleles showing the most associated TCRs and HLA-C alleles showing the fewest. In a later analysis, 16,951 TCR beta sequences were associated with specific HLA alleles at a false discovery rate of 0.05. In a later analysis, several top co-occurrence clusters were reported to appear linked to parvovirus B19, influenza, CMV and Epstein-Barr virus. The earlier analysis of 587 of the donors excluded 15 to 20 rarely observed V segments, including chromosome 9 orphons, because counts were too low.

The cohort was made up of around 720 healthy bone marrow donors. Cohort members were all nominally healthy when sampled, although unrecorded immune exposures were likely present. The donor was CMV seropositive and belonged to the group of more than 250 seropositive cohort members. Every donor gave a peripheral blood sample, and the peripheral blood mononuclear cells from that sample were used for TCR beta sequencing. The Qiagen DNeasy Blood Extraction Kit was used to extract genomic DNA from the blood cell samples. Libraries were constructed by the immunoSEQ multiplex PCR assay. The multiplex PCR relied on a mix of 60 forward primers for TCR Vbeta segments and 13 reverse primers for TCR Jbeta segments. The CDR3 region of rearranged TCR beta genes was amplified from genomic DNA by a multiplex PCR assay. On the Illumina HiSeq System, the amplified TCR beta libraries were sequenced as 87-base-pair reads. Regarding the original processing steps: A later analysis tallied tens of millions of unique TCR beta chains across the 666 repertoires, and approximately 9.9 million of those chains were shared by two or more donors. To remove PCR and sequencing errors, raw reads were error-corrected and collapsed into unique sequences using a nearest-neighbor algorithm that merged closely related sequences. CDR3 sequences were aligned to IMGT reference sequences to assign V, D and J gene segments. For a sequence to be retained, a match of at least six nucleotides to both a V gene segment and a J gene segment was required. A rearrangement was called productive if the CDR3 had no stop codons and remained in frame with V and J, and every other rearrangement was called non-productive. CDR3 was defined according to IMGT convention as the region running from the second conserved V-encoded cysteine to the conserved J-encoded phenylalanine. Sequences without an unambiguous match to a single V gene segment were excluded from the earlier analysis of a few hundred of the donors. An earlier analysis of 550 to 650 of the donors classified V segments as functional when productive rearrangements were above 56.7% and as segregating when the standard deviation between donors was above 5%. A statistical classification framework was built to diagnose cytomegalovirus status from the catalog of TCR beta chain sequences. A later analysis assigned V and J genes by comparing TCR nucleotide sequences with IMGT/GENE-DB human TR gene sequences. Using the TCRdist pipeline, a later analysis assigned CDR3 sequences along with most-parsimonious VDJ recombination scenarios. In a later analysis, each TCR beta chain was defined by its CDR3 amino acid sequence together with its V-gene family, and reads lacking a unique V-gene family were excluded. To address suspected cross-contamination and a sequencing artifact, a later analysis removed under 600 highly shared, low-generation-probability nucleotide sequences. In a later analysis, a clonal expansion index was calculated for each public chain from normalized within-repertoire ranks of inferred template counts. A later analysis computed generation probabilities with a VDJ recombination model fitted to out-of-frame rearrangements, and checked the results against IGoR. A later analysis scored TCR-TCR, TCR-HLA and TCR-CMV co-occurrence with hypergeometric tests, applying a repertoire-size bias correction to TCR pairs. In a later analysis, false discovery rates were estimated by permuting HLA or CMV assignments 20 times. In a later analysis, co-occurring TCRs were grouped using DBSCAN, with TCRdist sequence similarity added in when clustering inside HLA-allele-positive subsets. Co-occurrence clustering excluded repertoires with fewer than 30,000 or more than 120,000 public chains, plus five with anomalous nucleotide sharing. Not all clones reach the TCRdb copy of this immuneACCESS table, which keeps in-frame sequences only. Checked studies attribute under half of the gap to unresolved V genes and leave the rest unexplained. That table supplies the V and J calls and clone size; D and trimming were determined from the DNA. The sample table lists about 110,000 clones, about four fifths of them with a count of one. Around 5.8% of the sample belongs to the ten largest clones.

The sequence was collected from a woman aged 45-65 years in good health and CMV-seropositive. Sequenced input: PBMCs.

The encoded CDR3 is CASNIGGYRETQYF. The DNA sequence is given as TGTGCCAGCAACATCGGGGGGTACCGAGAGACCCAGTACTTC. The chain is made from TRBV5-5 and TRBJ2-5; a stretch of 7 junction bases matches TRBD2. Trimming removed 6 bases from V and 4 bases from J; the gene matches leave 9 bases unexplained. In the germline V gene (reference sequence), CDR1 corresponds to SGHKS and CDR2 to YYEKEE. Its CDR3 holds 14 amino acids, cysteine through phenylalanine. Only the CDR3 DNA stays, 42 bases, in frame from base 1.